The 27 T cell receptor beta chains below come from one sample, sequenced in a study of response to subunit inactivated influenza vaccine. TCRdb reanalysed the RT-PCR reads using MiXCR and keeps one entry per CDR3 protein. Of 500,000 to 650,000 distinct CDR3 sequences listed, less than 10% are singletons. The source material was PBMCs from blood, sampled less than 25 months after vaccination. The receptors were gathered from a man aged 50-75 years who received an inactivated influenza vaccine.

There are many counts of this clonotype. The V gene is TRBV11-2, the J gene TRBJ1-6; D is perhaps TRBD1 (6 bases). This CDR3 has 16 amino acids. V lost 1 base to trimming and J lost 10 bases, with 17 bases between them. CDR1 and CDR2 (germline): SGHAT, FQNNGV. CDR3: CASSLGVVGGGSPLHF. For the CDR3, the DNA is TGTGCCAGCAGCTTAGGAGTGGTCGGGGGGGGCTCACCCCTCCACTTT.

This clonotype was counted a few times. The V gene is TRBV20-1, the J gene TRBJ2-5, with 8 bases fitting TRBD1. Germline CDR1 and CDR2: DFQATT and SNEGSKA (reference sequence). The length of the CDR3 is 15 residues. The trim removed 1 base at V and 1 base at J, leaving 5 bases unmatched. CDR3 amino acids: CSARVGDRPQETQYF. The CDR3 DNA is TGCAGTGCTAGAGTCGGGGACAGGCCCCAAGAGACCCAGTACTTC.

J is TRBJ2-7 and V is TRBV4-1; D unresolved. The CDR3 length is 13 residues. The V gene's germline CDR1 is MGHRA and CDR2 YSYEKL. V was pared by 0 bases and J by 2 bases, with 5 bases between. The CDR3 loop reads CASSQEEPYEQYF. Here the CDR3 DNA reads TGCGCCAGCAGCCAAGAAGAGCCCTACGAGCAGTACTTC.

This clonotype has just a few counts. The CDR3 bases are TGTGCCAGCAGCGAGGACAGGGGGCTCGAGCAGTACTTC. The encoded protein is CASSEDRGLEQYF. V usage is TRBV5-4 and J usage is TRBJ2-7; 11 bases align to TRBD1. The CDR3 consists of 13 residues. The junction had 3 bases not matched to a gene; V was cut back by 4 bases and J by 6 bases. Germline assignment: CDR1 SGHNT and CDR2 YYREEE (reference sequence).

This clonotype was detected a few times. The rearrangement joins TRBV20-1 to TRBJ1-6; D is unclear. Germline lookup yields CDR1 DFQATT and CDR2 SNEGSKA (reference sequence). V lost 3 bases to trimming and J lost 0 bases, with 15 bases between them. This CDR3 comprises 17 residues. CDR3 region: CSASVGVLGSYNSPLHF. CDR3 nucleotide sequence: TGCAGTGCTAGTGTTGGGGTATTGGGCTCCTATAATTCACCCCTCCACTTT.

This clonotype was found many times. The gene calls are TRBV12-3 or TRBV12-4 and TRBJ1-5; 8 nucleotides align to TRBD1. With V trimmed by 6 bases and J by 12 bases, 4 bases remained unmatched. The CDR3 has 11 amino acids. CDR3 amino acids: CASSQGARQHF. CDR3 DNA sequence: TGTGCCAGCAGCCAGGGGGCTCGCCAGCATTTT.

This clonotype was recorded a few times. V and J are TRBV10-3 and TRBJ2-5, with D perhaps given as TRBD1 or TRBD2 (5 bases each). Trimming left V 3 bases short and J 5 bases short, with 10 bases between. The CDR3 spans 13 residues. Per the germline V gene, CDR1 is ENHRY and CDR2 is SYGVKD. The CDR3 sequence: CAISDGGRETQYF. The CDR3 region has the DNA TGTGCCATCAGTGATGGGGGTAGGGAGACCCAGTACTTC.

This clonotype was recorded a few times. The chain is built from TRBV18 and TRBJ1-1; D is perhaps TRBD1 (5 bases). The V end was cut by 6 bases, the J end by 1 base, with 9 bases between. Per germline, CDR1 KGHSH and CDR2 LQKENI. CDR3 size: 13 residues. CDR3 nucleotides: TGTGCCAGCTCGAACGACAGGAACACTGAAGCTTTCTTT. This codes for CASSNDRNTEAFF. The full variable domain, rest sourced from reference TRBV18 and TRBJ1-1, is NAGVMQNPRHLVRRRGQEARLRCSPMKGHSHVYWYRQLPEEGLKFMVYLQKENIIDESGMPKERFSAEFPKEGPSILRIQQVVRGDSAAYFCASSNDRNTEAFFGQGTRLTVV.

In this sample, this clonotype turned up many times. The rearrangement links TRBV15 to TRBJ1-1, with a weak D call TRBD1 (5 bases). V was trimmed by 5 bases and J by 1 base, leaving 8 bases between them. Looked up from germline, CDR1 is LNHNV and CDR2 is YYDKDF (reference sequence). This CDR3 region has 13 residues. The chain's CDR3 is CATSVTANTEAFF. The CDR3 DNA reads TGTGCCACCAGCGTGACAGCGAACACTGAAGCTTTCTTT. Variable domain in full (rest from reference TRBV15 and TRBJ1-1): DAMVIQNPRYQVTQFGKPVTLSCSQTLNHNVMYWYQQKSSQAPKLLFHYYDKDFNNEADTPDNFQSRRPNTSFCFLDIRSPGLGDTAMYLCATSVTANTEAFFGQGTRLTVV.

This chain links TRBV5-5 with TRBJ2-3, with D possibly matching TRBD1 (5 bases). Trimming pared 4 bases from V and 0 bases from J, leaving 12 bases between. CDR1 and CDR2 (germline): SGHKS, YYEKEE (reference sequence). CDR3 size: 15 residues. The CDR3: CASSADIPSTDTQYF. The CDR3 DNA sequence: TGTGCCAGCAGCGCGGACATTCCTAGCACAGATACGCAGTATTTT.

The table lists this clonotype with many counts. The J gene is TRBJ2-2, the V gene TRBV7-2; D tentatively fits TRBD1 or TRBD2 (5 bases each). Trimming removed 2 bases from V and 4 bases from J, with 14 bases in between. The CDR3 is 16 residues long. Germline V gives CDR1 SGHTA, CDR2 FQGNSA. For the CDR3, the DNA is TGTGCCAGCAGCTTACGATCGGGGCGCGGCACCGGGGAGCTGTTTTTT. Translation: CASSLRSGRGTGELFF.

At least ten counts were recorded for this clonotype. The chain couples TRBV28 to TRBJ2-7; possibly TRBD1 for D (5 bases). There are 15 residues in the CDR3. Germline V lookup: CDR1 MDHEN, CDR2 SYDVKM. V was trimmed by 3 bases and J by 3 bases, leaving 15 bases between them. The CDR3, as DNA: TGTGCCAGCAGTTTGTACACAGGAAGGGTCTACGAGCAGTACTTC. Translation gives CASSLYTGRVYEQYF.

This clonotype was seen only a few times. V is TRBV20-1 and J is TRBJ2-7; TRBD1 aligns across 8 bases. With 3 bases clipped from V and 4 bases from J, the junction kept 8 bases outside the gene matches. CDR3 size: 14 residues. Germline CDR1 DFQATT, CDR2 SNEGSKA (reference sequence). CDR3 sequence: CSARGDRGVYEQYF. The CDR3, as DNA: TGCAGTGCTAGGGGTGACAGGGGAGTGTACGAGCAGTACTTC.

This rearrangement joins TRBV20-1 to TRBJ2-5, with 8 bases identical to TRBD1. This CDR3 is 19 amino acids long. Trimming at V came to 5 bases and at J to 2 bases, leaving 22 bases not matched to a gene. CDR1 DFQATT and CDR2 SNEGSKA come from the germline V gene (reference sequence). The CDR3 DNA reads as TGCAGTGCTTCCTTGACAGGGGATTTTGTCGAAATCCTACAAGAGACCCAGTACTTC. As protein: CSASLTGDFVEILQETQYF.

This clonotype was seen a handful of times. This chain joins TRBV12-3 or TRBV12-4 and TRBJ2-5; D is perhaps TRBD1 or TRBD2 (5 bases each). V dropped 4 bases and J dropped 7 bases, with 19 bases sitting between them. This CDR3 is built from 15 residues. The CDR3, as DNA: TGTGCCAGCAGTTATTCCGGGACGAGTGGCTCGACCCAGTACTTC. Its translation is CASSYSGTSGSTQYF.

CDR3 region: CASSPGLRISGNTIYF. In DNA form, the CDR3 reads TGTGCCAGCAGTCCGGGACTGCGGATCTCTGGAAACACCATATATTTT. J is TRBJ1-3 and V is TRBV6-1; the D gene is possibly TRBD1 (5 bases). The CDR3 has 16 amino acids. CDR1 and CDR2 from the germline V gene are MNHNS and SASEGT. V was clipped by 5 bases and J by 0 bases, with 14 bases between them.

CDR3 nucleotides: TGTGCCAGCAGCCCCAGAGCGCGGGGGGCTTACAATGAGCAGTTCTTC. This codes for CASSPRARGAYNEQFF. The chain combines TRBV14 with TRBJ2-1; 8 bases are shared with TRBD2. This CDR3 contains 16 residues. Per germline, CDR1 SGHDN and CDR2 FVKESK. The ends lost 4 bases at V and 4 bases at J; junction bases unmatched: 9.

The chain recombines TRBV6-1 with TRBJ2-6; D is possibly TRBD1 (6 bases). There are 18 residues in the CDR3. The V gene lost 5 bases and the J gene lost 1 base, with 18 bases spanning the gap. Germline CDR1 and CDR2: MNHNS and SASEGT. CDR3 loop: CASSRGTYSSSGANVLTF. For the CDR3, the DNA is TGTGCCAGCAGTAGGGGGACATACTCATCATCTGGGGCCAACGTCCTGACTTTC.

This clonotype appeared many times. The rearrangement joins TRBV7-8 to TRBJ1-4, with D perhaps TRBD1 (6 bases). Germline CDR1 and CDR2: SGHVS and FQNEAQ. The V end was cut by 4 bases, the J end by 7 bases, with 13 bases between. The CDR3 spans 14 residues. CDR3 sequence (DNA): TGTGCCAGCAGCTCCAGGGGAATAGGTGAAAAACTGTTTTTT. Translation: CASSSRGIGEKLFF.

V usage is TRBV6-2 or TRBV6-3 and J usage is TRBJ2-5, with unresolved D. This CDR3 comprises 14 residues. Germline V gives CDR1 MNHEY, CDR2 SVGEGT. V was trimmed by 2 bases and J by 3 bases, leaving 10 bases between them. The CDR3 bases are TGTGCCAGCAGTTACGGTTGGGGAAAAGAGACCCAGTACTTC. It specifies CASSYGWGKETQYF.

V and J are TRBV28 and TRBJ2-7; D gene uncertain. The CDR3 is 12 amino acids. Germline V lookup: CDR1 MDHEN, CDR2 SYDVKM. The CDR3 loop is CATTGNSYEQYF. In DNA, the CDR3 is TGTGCGACCACTGGGAACTCCTACGAGCAGTACTTC.

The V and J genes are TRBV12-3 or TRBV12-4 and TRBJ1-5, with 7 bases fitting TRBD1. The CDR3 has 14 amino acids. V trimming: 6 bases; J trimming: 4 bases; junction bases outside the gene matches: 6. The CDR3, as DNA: TGTGCCAGCAGGAGACAGGGAATGAATCAGCCCCAGCATTTT. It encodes CASRRQGMNQPQHF.

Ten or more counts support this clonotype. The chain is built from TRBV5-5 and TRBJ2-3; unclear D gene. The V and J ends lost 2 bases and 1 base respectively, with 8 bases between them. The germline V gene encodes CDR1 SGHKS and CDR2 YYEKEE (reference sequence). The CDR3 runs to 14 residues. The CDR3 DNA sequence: TGTGCCAGCAGCTTATCTGTGGGCACAGATACGCAGTATTTT. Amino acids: CASSLSVGTDTQYF.

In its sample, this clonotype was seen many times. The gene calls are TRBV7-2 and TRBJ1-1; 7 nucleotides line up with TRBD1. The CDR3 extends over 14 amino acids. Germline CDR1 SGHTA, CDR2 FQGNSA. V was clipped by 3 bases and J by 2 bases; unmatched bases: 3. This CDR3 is CASSLGQFNTEAFF. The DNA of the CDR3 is TGTGCCAGCAGCTTGGGACAGTTCAACACTGAAGCTTTCTTT.

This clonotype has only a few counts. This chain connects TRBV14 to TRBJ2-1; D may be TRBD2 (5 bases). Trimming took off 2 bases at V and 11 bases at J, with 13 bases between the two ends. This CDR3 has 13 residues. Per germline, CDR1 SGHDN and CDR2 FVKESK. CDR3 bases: TGTGCCAGCAGCCAACACACTAGTTTCCAGCAGTTCTTC. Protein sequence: CASSQHTSFQQFF.

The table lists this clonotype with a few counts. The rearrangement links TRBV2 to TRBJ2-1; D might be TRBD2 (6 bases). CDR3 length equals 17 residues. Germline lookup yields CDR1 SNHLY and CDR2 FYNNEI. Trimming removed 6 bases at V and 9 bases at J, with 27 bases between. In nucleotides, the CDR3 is TGTGCCAGCAGCCGACAAACGGCGGGACCCCGACGCGGTGAGCAGTTCTTC. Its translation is CASSRQTAGPRRGEQFF.

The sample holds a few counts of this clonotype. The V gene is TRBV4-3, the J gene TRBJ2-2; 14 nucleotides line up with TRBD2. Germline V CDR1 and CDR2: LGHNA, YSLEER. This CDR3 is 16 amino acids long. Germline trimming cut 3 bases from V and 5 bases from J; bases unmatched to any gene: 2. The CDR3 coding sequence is TGCGCCAGCAGCCACGGACTAGCGGGGGGAACCGGGGAGCTGTTTTTT. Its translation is CASSHGLAGGTGELFF.